The 25 T cell receptor beta chains given below trace back to one sample, sequenced in a study of PD-L1 blockade in urothelial cancer. Measured with immunoSEQ multiplex PCR; TCRdb has only the in-frame clones, and not every one. Of fewer than 75,000 clones listed, about 85% are singletons. The specimen was PBMCs, collected around atezolizumab (anti-PD-L1) treatment. The receptor set was obtained from a man between 65 and 80 years old with urothelial cancer.

The V gene is TRBV28, the J gene TRBJ2-7, with 8 positions matching TRBD1. Germline V gene lookup returns CDR1 MDHEN and CDR2 SYDVKM. The CDR3 totals 13 residues. V was pared by 9 bases and J by 3 bases, with 7 bases of the junction left unmatched. CDR3 nucleotide sequence: TGTGCCAGTTGGGGACAGGTCAGCTACGAGCAGTACTTC. Translated: CASWGQVSYEQYF.

The chain has TRBV6-5 and TRBJ2-7; 8 nucleotides match TRBD1. Trimming removed 4 bases from V and 5 bases from J; junction bases left unmatched: 4. From germline, CDR1 is MNHEY and CDR2 SVGAGI. This CDR3 spans 13 amino acids. This CDR3 reads CASSLDRVHEQYF. As DNA, the CDR3 is TGTGCCAGCAGTTTGGACAGGGTCCACGAGCAGTACTTC.

J is TRBJ2-1 and V is TRBV6-6; D is perhaps TRBD2 (5 bases). The CDR3 is 14 residues long. V lost 0 bases and J 7 bases, leaving 10 bases between the germline ends. The V gene's germline CDR1 is MNHNY and CDR2 SVGAGI (reference sequence). CDR3 sequence: CASSYSMPGNEQFF. DNA for the CDR3: TGTGCCAGCAGTTACTCGATGCCGGGGAATGAGCAGTTCTTC.

The chain uses TRBV5-4 and TRBJ1-2, with D hard to call. CDR3 length equals 14 residues. Per the germline V gene, CDR1 is SGHNT and CDR2 is YYREEE (reference sequence). V was pared by 4 bases and J by 2 bases, with 12 bases between. The CDR3 spells CASSPDTVNYGYTF. The CDR3 DNA reads TGTGCCAGCAGCCCAGACACAGTAAACTATGGCTACACCTTC.

The genes are TRBV5-4 and TRBJ1-2; 8 positions match TRBD1. The V gene's germline CDR1 is SGHNT and CDR2 YYREEE (reference sequence). This CDR3 has 13 amino acids. V shed 3 bases, J shed 3 bases, and the junction held 1 base outside the gene matches. CDR3 residues: CASSSDRDYGYTF. CDR3 DNA sequence: TGTGCCAGCAGCTCGGACAGGGACTATGGCTACACCTTC.

The V and J genes are TRBV18 and TRBJ2-1, with D unresolved. Trimming cost V 1 base and J 6 bases, with 19 bases left between them. Germline V gene sequence: CDR1 KGHSH, CDR2 LQKENI. The length of the CDR3 is 17 residues. CDR3: CASSPQISLGSGNEQFF. The CDR3 DNA is TGTGCCAGCTCACCACAGATCTCTCTAGGTTCGGGCAATGAGCAGTTCTTC.

The chain couples TRBV5-1 to TRBJ2-6; D perhaps matches TRBD2 (5 bases). CDR3 size: 15 residues. Germline V lookup: CDR1 SGHRS, CDR2 YFSETQ. V dropped 3 bases and J dropped 2 bases, with 9 bases sitting between them. CDR3 in amino acids: CASSSSGTGANVLTF. CDR3 nucleotides: TGCGCCAGCAGCTCTTCCGGGACTGGGGCCAACGTCCTGACTTTC.

The chain has TRBV6-6 and TRBJ1-4, with D possibly TRBD1 on 5 matching bases. Germline V gene lookup returns CDR1 MNHNY and CDR2 SVGAGI (reference sequence). The CDR3 spans 15 residues. V was shortened by 2 bases and J by 5 bases, with 12 bases between the two germline ends. The DNA for the CDR3 is TGTGCCAGCAGTTACGAGGTGGGGGGGAATGAAAAACTGTTTTTT. Translation: CASSYEVGGNEKLFF.

The chain carries TRBV15 and TRBJ2-7, with 11 bases matching TRBD1. Germline V gene data show CDR1 as LNHNV and CDR2 as YYDKDF (reference sequence). The CDR3 has 17 residues. With V trimmed by 0 bases and J by 2 bases, 6 bases remained unmatched. CDR3 bases: TGTGCCACCAGCAGAGATCATGGGGGACAGGGGGCCTACGAGCAGTACTTC. Translated, it gives CATSRDHGGQGAYEQYF. The complete variable domain, with remaining parts taken from reference TRBV15 and TRBJ2-7, reads DAMVIQNPRYQVTQFGKPVTLSCSQTLNHNVMYWYQQKSSQAPKLLFHYYDKDFNNEADTPDNFQSRRPNTSFCFLDIRSPGLGDTAMYLCATSRDHGGQGAYEQYFGPGTRLTVT.

This clone came up a few times. The CDR3 is CASTGTGGIYEQYF. In DNA form, the CDR3 reads TGTGCCAGCACGGGGACAGGGGGCATTTACGAGCAGTACTTC. The V call is TRBV2, the J call TRBJ2-7; 12 bases map to TRBD1. The CDR3 sequence is 14 residues long. Germline trimming cut 7 bases from V and 4 bases from J; bases unmatched to any gene: 5. Germline loops: CDR1 SNHLY, CDR2 FYNNEI.

This sequence joins TRBV7-9 and TRBJ2-5; 10 bases map to TRBD2. This CDR3 has 17 residues. The V and J ends lost 4 bases and 2 bases, in that order; junction bases with no gene match: 10. Germline CDR1 is SEHNR and CDR2 is FQNEAQ (reference sequence). CDR3 in amino acids: CASSWGTLAGAQETQYF. The CDR3 region has the DNA TGTGCCAGCAGCTGGGGGACCCTAGCGGGAGCACAAGAGACCCAGTACTTC.

The sample holds a few counts of this clone. This chain joins TRBV21-1 and TRBJ1-2; the DNA was not used to check the table's D call, TRBD1. TRBV21-1 is a pseudogene. The length of the CDR3 is 17 residues. This chain's CDR3 is CASSKEPGQLEASGYTF. The CDR3 DNA is TGTGCCAGCAGCAAAGAGCCCGGACAGTTAGAAGCTAGCGGCTACACCTTC.

The rearrangement links TRBV7-7 to TRBJ2-5; weak D call: TRBD2 (6 bases). This CDR3 is built from 15 residues. V was cut by 5 bases and J by 4 bases, with 17 bases left in between. Germline CDR1 is SSHAT and CDR2 is FNYEAQ (reference sequence). Here the CDR3 reads CASSPVGGDRETQYF. The CDR3 DNA is TGTGCCAGCAGCCCAGTGGGGGGAGATAGAGAGACCCAGTACTTC.

This chain links TRBV6-6 with TRBJ2-1; D is possibly TRBD1 (5 bases). The germline CDR1 and CDR2 sequences are MNHNY and SVGAGI (reference sequence). V lost 4 bases and J lost 9, with 22 bases in between. There are 16 residues in the CDR3. This CDR3 is CASSSYDSPLFVEQFF. The CDR3 DNA sequence: TGTGCCAGCAGTTCCTACGACAGTCCCCTTTTTGTTGAGCAGTTCTTC.

The rearrangement uses TRBV27 and TRBJ2-1; 8 nucleotides align to TRBD2. Trimming removed 3 bases from V and 9 bases from J; junction bases left unmatched: 7. Germline CDR1 and CDR2: MNHEY and SMNVEV (reference sequence). CDR3 length: 14 residues. CDR3 sequence: CASSLSGSLVEQFF. The DNA of the CDR3 is TGTGCCAGCAGTTTGAGCGGGAGTCTCGTTGAGCAGTTCTTC.

This clone has a single count. The CDR3 nucleotides read TGCGCCAGCAGTCATAGCGGGGACACAGATACGCAGTATTTT. Translated: CASSHSGDTDTQYF. The chain recombines TRBV5-1 with TRBJ2-3, with TRBD2 identical over 8 bases. The V segment lost 5 bases and the J segment 2 bases; nucleotides outside the gene matches: 4. The CDR3 contains 14 residues. Germline CDR1 SGHRS, CDR2 YFSETQ.

This clone was detected only once. This chain links TRBV27 with TRBJ2-3; 7 bases are shared with TRBD2. The CDR3 consists of 16 residues. V lost 6 bases and J lost 4; bases outside the gene matches: 13. The germline V gene has CDR1 MNHEY and CDR2 SMNVEV (reference sequence). CDR3 region: CASSSTSRLLADTQYF. CDR3 in DNA: TGTGCCAGCAGCTCGACTAGCAGATTACTGGCAGATACGCAGTATTTT.

V and J are TRBV15 and TRBJ2-3; 11 bases line up with TRBD2. Losses at the gene ends were 4 bases for V and 2 bases for J; bases not matched to a gene: 2. The CDR3 is 15 residues long. From germline, CDR1 is LNHNV and CDR2 YYDKDF (reference sequence). CDR3 coding DNA: TGTGCCACCAGCACTAGCGGGAGGTCCACAGATACGCAGTATTTT. This sequence encodes CATSTSGRSTDTQYF.

The chain has TRBV2 and TRBJ1-1; D is perhaps TRBD1 (5 bases). Germline V gene data show CDR1 as SNHLY and CDR2 as FYNNEI. The CDR3 loop spans 15 amino acids. V dropped 1 base and J dropped 4 bases, with 13 bases sitting between them. The CDR3 region has the DNA TGTGCCAGCAGTGAAGATACAGGCGCCGGCACTGAAGCTTTCTTT. Translated, it gives CASSEDTGAGTEAFF.

The V call is TRBV7-9, the J call TRBJ1-1, with 9 positions matching TRBD1. The CDR3 runs 14 residues. Trimming removed 3 bases from V and 6 bases from J; junction bases left unmatched: 5. Germline CDR1 and CDR2: SEHNR and FQNEAQ (reference sequence). CDR3 nucleotides: TGTGCCAGCAGCTTGAGGACAGGGGTCGCTGAAGCTTTCTTT. It specifies CASSLRTGVAEAFF.

This chain uses TRBV27 with TRBJ1-1, with 8 nucleotides matching TRBD1. CDR1 MNHEY and CDR2 SMNVEV come from the germline V gene (reference sequence). The CDR3 contains 14 residues. The junction had 7 bases not matched to a gene; V was cut back by 7 bases and J by 3 bases. The CDR3 nucleotides read TGTGCCAGCATCCCAGGGGGCTCGTACACTGAAGCTTTCTTT. It codes for CASIPGGSYTEAFF.

The chain employs TRBV6-6 and TRBJ2-5; 9 bases map to TRBD1. Germline V gene data show CDR1 as MNHNY and CDR2 as SVGAGI (reference sequence). Germline trimming cut 6 bases from V and 1 base from J; bases unmatched to any gene: 9. The CDR3 has 16 residues. The CDR3 protein is CASRQGQGYLQETQYF. The CDR3 DNA reads TGTGCCAGCAGACAGGGACAGGGTTACCTCCAAGAGACCCAGTACTTC.

There are a few counts of this clone. The chain recombines TRBV10-1 with TRBJ1-1, with TRBD1 matching 11 bases. After removal of 6 bases from V and 10 bases from J, the junction contained 4 bases not matched to a gene. CDR1 is WNHNN, CDR2 SYGVQD, per germline (reference sequence). The CDR3 extends over 12 amino acids. In DNA, the CDR3 is TGCGCCAGCAGCATAGGACAGGGGGCAGCTTTCTTT. The encoded protein is CASSIGQGAAFF.

V is TRBV21-1 and J is TRBJ2-4; the D call in the table, TRBD1, was not verified against the DNA. TRBV21-1 is assigned pseudogene status. The CDR3 extends over 15 amino acids. The CDR3 DNA is TGTGCCAGCAGCAACGACAGGGGTATGAAAAACATTCAGTACTTC. Translating gives CASSNDRGMKNIQYF.

This clone was seen a single time. This rearrangement joins TRBV5-1 to TRBJ2-1, with 7 bases that match TRBD1. Germline V CDR1 and CDR2: SGHRS, YFSETQ. Trimming removed 4 bases from V and 8 bases from J; junction bases left unmatched: 6. The CDR3 loop spans 13 amino acids. The DNA of the CDR3 is TGCGCCAGCAGCGGACAGGTGGGGGATGAGCAGTTCTTC. Translating gives CASSGQVGDEQFF.